A single sample is the source of the 4 T cell receptor beta chains below, sequenced in a study of shared clonotypes between healthy human individuals. TCRdb's table, derived via immunoSEQ multiplex PCR, lists solely in-frame clones and lacks some. This sample has hundreds of thousands of clones, with 75% to 80% found just once. Input material: PBMCs. These receptors all stem from a woman between 40 and 50 years old in good health. Some clones in this sample may be carry-over from other donors' samples.

With respect to this clone: A much larger clonotype is one base distant, so this may be a read error. The same CDR3 arises from other DNA sequences in this sample as well. CDR3 sequence reads: CASSQGKGGGTQETQYF. Written as DNA, the CDR3 is TGTGCCAGCAGCCAGGGGAAGGGTGGCGGGACACAAGAGACCCAGTACTTC. The genes are TRBV4-2 and TRBJ2-5; either TRBD1 or TRBD2 may fit D (6 bases each). The length of the CDR3 is 17 residues. V dropped 3 bases and J dropped 2 bases, with 19 bases sitting between them. Germline CDR1 LGHNA, CDR2 YNFKEQ.

The V and J genes are TRBV6-1 and TRBJ2-7; 10 positions agree with TRBD1. The CDR3 totals 15 residues. CDR1 and CDR2 (germline): MNHNS, SASEGT. Losses at the gene ends were 3 bases for V and 5 bases for J; bases not matched to a gene: 7. The CDR3 region has the DNA TGTGCCAGCAGTGAGACAAGACAGGGGGCCCACGAGCAGTACTTC. Protein sequence: CASSETRQGAHEQYF.

About this clone itself: Its ends do not fully match the called genes, so a read error is possible. Other DNA sequences of this sample code for an identical CDR3. The chain combines TRBV7-9 with TRBJ2-1; D gene uncertain. Germline-derived CDR1 and CDR2 are SEHNR and FQNEAQ (reference sequence). This CDR3 has 15 residues. The DNA of the CDR3 is TGTGTCAGCAGCTTGGTTCCAGAGGCCTACAATGAGCAGTTCTTC. This codes for CVSSLVPEAYNEQFF.

The chain recombines TRBV6-1 with TRBJ1-4; no clear D. Trimming took 2 bases from V and 0 from J, leaving 10 bases between them. Germline loops: CDR1 MNHNS, CDR2 SASEGT. The length of the CDR3 is 16 residues. The CDR3 region is CASSEWTEATNEKLFF. In DNA form, the CDR3 reads TGTGCCAGCAGTGAATGGACCGAAGCAACTAATGAAAAACTGTTTTTT.